The rows below give T cell receptor beta chains drawn from one sample of a study of shared clonotypes between healthy human individuals. Sequencing was performed with immunoSEQ multiplex PCR; in TCRdb, only in-frame clones are kept and a portion is missing. The data show about 980,000 clones, around 80% seen once. The sequencing input was memory CD4+ T cells sorted from blood. The receptor set was obtained from a man in his late teens or twenties in good health. CDR3s include the opening cysteine and the closing phenylalanine or tryptophan. A D gene is named only where the DNA matches it firmly. Where a row states a size, it is once, few, many or the class of an expanded clone; other rows omit it.

TRBV11-2	TRBD1	-	TRBJ1-4	TGTGCCAGCAGCTTAGAAGGGGGCTTGAGTAATGAAAAACTGTTTTTT	CASSLEGGLSNEKLFF
TRBV6-6	TRBD1	few	TRBJ1-2	TGTGCCAGCAGCCCGGGACAGTTCTATGGCTACACCTTC	CASSPGQFYGYTF
TRBV5-1	TRBD1	-	TRBJ1-2	TGCGCCAGCAGCTACGCAGGGGGACAGGGGAACTATGGCTACACCTTC	CASSYAGGQGNYGYTF
TRBV5-1	-	-	TRBJ2-1	TGCGCCAGCAGCTTGATGGGACCAGAGGTCGATGAGCAGTTCTTC	CASSLMGPEVDEQFF
TRBV7-8	TRBD1	few	TRBJ2-5	TGTGCCAGCAGCCCCGGGACAGTACAAGAGACCCAGTACTTC	CASSPGTVQETQYF
TRBV6-1	-	-	TRBJ2-7	TGTGCCAGCACGCTAGCTCCCAGGGACGAGCAGTACTTC	CASTLAPRDEQYF
TRBV7-3	-	-	TRBJ2-5	TGTGCCAGCAGCTGGACGCAGCAAGAGACCCAGTACTTC	CASSWTQQETQYF
TRBV19	-	once	TRBJ1-3	TGTGCCAGTAGTATCACCAAGGAGCGCTCTGGAAACACCATATATTTT	CASSITKERSGNTIYF
TRBV7-6	-	-	TRBJ2-7	TGTGCCAGCAGCTTACGTGACATCTTCGCCTACGAGCAGTACTTC	CASSLRDIFAYEQYF
TRBV27	-	-	TRBJ2-2	TGTGCCAGCAGTTTCCCCGTTACCGGGGAGCTGTTTTTT	CASSFPVTGELFF
TRBV10-1	-	-	TRBJ1-1	TGCGCCAGCAGTTCAGGCTGGGGGAACACTGAAGCTTTCTTT	CASSSGWGNTEAFF
TRBV11-2	-	-	TRBJ1-1	TGTGCCAGCAGCTTAGGCGGGGGACTAGGTGAAGCTTTCTTT	CASSLGGGLGEAFF
TRBV5-4	-	-	TRBJ1-1	TGTGCCAGCAGCTTGGGGGGACGGGGGAACACTGAAGCTTTCTTT	CASSLGGRGNTEAFF
TRBV7-8	-	once	TRBJ1-5	TGTGCCAGCAGCTTAGGGGGGGCGCAGCCCCAGCATTTT	CASSLGGAQPQHF
TRBV7-2	-	once	TRBJ1-2	TGTGCCAGCAGCTTAGTGAGTCTTCGGGGCTACACCTTC	CASSLVSLRGYTF
TRBV9	TRBD1	-	TRBJ1-5	TGTGCCAGCAGCGCCCGGACAGGGGAAAATCAGCCCCAGCATTTT	CASSARTGENQPQHF
TRBV19	-	-	TRBJ2-1	TGTGCCAGTAGTATAGATAACAATGAGCAGTTCTTC	CASSIDNNEQFF
TRBV28	-	-	TRBJ2-7	TGTGCCAGCACCCCCGCGGGCCCGGCGGCCTACGAGCAGTACTTC	CASTPAGPAAYEQYF
TRBV19	-	-	TRBJ2-1	TGTGCCAGCGCTAAACTCCCCTACAATGAGCAGTTCTTC	CASAKLPYNEQFF
TRBV2	-	few	TRBJ1-4	TGTGCCAGCAGTGCCCAGAGGGAAGGGGAAAAACTGTTTTTT	CASSAQREGEKLFF
TRBV7-6	TRBD1	-	TRBJ1-2	TGTGCCAGCAGCTCCGGACAGGGATACGGCTACACCTTC	CASSSGQGYGYTF
TRBV4-3	TRBD2	-	TRBJ2-1	TGCGCCAGCATCTGCGGACTAATAGCGGGCAACTATACCCCGTGGGGAGAGCAGTTCTTC	CASICGLIAGNYTPWGEQFF
TRBV19	TRBD2	-	TRBJ2-1	TGTGCCAGTAGTCCGCCCCGAGCGGGGGTCCCTCGGGAGCAGTTCTTC	CASSPPRAGVPREQFF
TRBV9	-	-	TRBJ2-3	TGTGCCAGCGGTGGGGCAGGGACCACAGATACGCAGTATTTT	CASGGAGTTDTQYF
TRBV20-1	-	-	TRBJ1-2	TGCAGTGCTGACCCCTTAAATGGCTACACCTTC	CSADPLNGYTF
TRBV5-1	TRBD2	-	TRBJ2-1	TGCGCCAGCAGCTTAGATCTAGCGGGAGGGGGCAATGAGCAGTTCTTC	CASSLDLAGGGNEQFF
TRBV28	-	-	TRBJ2-6	TGTGCCAGCAGTTTATTACAGGCTGGGGCCAACGTCCTGACTTTC	CASSLLQAGANVLTF
TRBV5-6	-	many	TRBJ1-2	TGTGCCAGCAGCTTCAGGGCCGCCTCTGGTGGCTACACCTTC	CASSFRAASGGYTF
TRBV7-6	-	few	TRBJ2-3	TGTGCCAGCAGCTTAGATCAGGGCGGGAACACAGATACGCAGTATTTT	CASSLDQGGNTDTQYF
TRBV19	TRBD1	-	TRBJ2-5	TGTGCCAGTAGTGCGCCGCGGGACAGGGGGCAAGAGACCCAGTACTTC	CASSAPRDRGQETQYF
TRBV9	-	-	TRBJ2-5	TGTGCCAGCAGCGTAGTAGAGGGAGAGACCCAGTACTTC	CASSVVEGETQYF
TRBV6-5	-	-	TRBJ2-1	TGTGCCAGCAGTCCCCGGATTCCCAATGAGCAGTTCTTC	CASSPRIPNEQFF
TRBV5-1	-	many	TRBJ2-2	TGCGCCAGCAGCTTGAGAGGGCAGGGCGGGGAGCTGTTTTTT	CASSLRGQGGELFF
TRBV11-3	-	-	TRBJ2-3	TGTGCCAGCAGCTTAACGGCGGTGGGGGATACGCAGTATTTT	CASSLTAVGDTQYF
TRBV19	TRBD1	once	TRBJ2-4	TGTGCCAGTAGCAAGCGAGCTACAGGGGGAGACCTAGCCAAAAACATTCAGTACTTC	CASSKRATGGDLAKNIQYF
TRBV27	-	-	TRBJ1-3	TGTGCCAGCAGTTCCACAAGTGGGGGCACCATATATTTT	CASSSTSGGTIYF
TRBV28	TRBD1	-	TRBJ2-5	TGTGCCAGCAGTTCCCAGGGTAATAGGGGGCCGGAGACCCAGTACTTC	CASSSQGNRGPETQYF
TRBV6-6	TRBD1	once	TRBJ2-7	TGTGCCAGCAGTATTAATCCGGGACAGGGGAACCACGAGCAGTACTTC	CASSINPGQGNHEQYF
TRBV5-4	-	many	TRBJ1-6	TGTGCCAGCAGCTTAGGGCTCCGAGAGGACTATAATTCACCCCTCCACTTT	CASSLGLREDYNSPLHF
TRBV23-1	-	-	TRBJ1-4	TGCGCCAGCAGTCAAGTTCTCAGCCCTATACCACGGGCTAATGAAAAACTGTTTTTT	CASSQVLSPIPRANEKLFF
TRBV7-9	TRBD1	-	TRBJ1-2	TGTGCCAGCAGCTTAGGGGGACAGGGGAGAAGGGATGGCTACACCTTC	CASSLGGQGRRDGYTF
TRBV6-5	-	-	TRBJ1-1	TGTGCCAGCAGTTACTCATTTGGTGGTGGCACTGAAGCTTTCTTT	CASSYSFGGGTEAFF
TRBV18	-	many	TRBJ1-5	TGTGCCAGCTCGGGGGACACGAACAATCAGCCCCAGCATTTT	CASSGDTNNQPQHF
TRBV4-1	-	-	TRBJ1-4	TGCGCCAGCAGCCAAGGGATACTGGAAAAACTGTTTTTT	CASSQGILEKLFF
TRBV6-5	-	-	TRBJ1-1	TGTGCCAGCAGTTCCACTCAGGGGAGGAACACTGAAGCTTTCTTT	CASSSTQGRNTEAFF
TRBV28	-	-	TRBJ1-2	TGTGCCAGCAGTTTAGAAGTTGGGACGGCTAACTATGGCTACACCTTC	CASSLEVGTANYGYTF
TRBV6-5	-	-	TRBJ1-4	TGTGCCAGCAAAGACAGACTCAATGAAAAACTGTTTTTT	CASKDRLNEKLFF
TRBV25-1	-	-	TRBJ2-3	TGTGCCAGCAGTGTGGGGGGGCGGTCAGATACGCAGTATTTT	CASSVGGRSDTQYF
TRBV4-1	-	-	TRBJ2-2	TGCGCCAGCAGCCAAGATGGGCGGCCTAACACCGGGGAGCTGTTTTTT	CASSQDGRPNTGELFF
TRBV9	-	-	TRBJ2-5	TGTGCCAGCAGCGCACACCCGGAGGAGACCCAGTACTTC	CASSAHPEETQYF
TRBV14	TRBD1	-	TRBJ1-2	TGTGCCAGCAGCCAAGGACAGGGTTGGACAGGTGCTTACTATGGCTACACCTTC	CASSQGQGWTGAYYGYTF
TRBV7-9	TRBD1	many	TRBJ2-7	TGTGCCAGCGGTACCGGGACAGGGCGATACGAGCAGTACTTC	CASGTGTGRYEQYF
TRBV4-2	TRBD2	once	TRBJ2-5	TGTGCCAGCAGCCCGACTAGCGGGGGGGCTACAACGGAGACCCAGTACTTC	CASSPTSGGATTETQYF
TRBV29-1	TRBD1	-	TRBJ2-7	TGCAGCGTGGCCTCCGGGACAGGGGGCTTCCAAAGGCAGTACTTC	CSVASGTGGFQRQYF
TRBV7-9	-	-	TRBJ2-1	TGTGCCAGCAGCCCCGGCCCGGCAAAGAACAATGAGCAGTTCTTC	CASSPGPAKNNEQFF
TRBV7-2	TRBD1	-	TRBJ1-6	TGTGCCAGCAGCTTAGAGACAGGGTTAAGGAATTCACCCCTCCACTTT	CASSLETGLRNSPLHF
TRBV10-1	-	-	TRBJ1-1	TGCGCCAGCAGATCTGAAGGGAACACTGAAGCTTTCTTT	CASRSEGNTEAFF
TRBV30	TRBD1	-	TRBJ1-2	TGTGCGGCGGACAGGGGGGACTATGGCTACACCTTC	CAADRGDYGYTF
TRBV30	-	-	TRBJ1-2	TGTGCCTGGGCCGAACGGGACTATGGCTACACCTTC	CAWAERDYGYTF
TRBV7-2	-	-	TRBJ2-3	TGTGCCAGCAGCTCCGGGCCGGGGAGGGGGCAGGCAGATACGCAGTATTTT	CASSSGPGRGQADTQYF